Sequencing of this T cell receptor beta chain was carried out in a study of a mutant IDH1 vaccine in newly diagnosed glioma. The overall study: Antecedent treatment encompassed radiotherapy, temozolomide, or their combination; the majority received both. The V12 visit happened in week 35, and the V13 visit happened in week 47.

This clone was observed once. The antigen is undetermined. Data came from immunoSEQ multiplex PCR; TCRdb stores just in-frame clones and leaves some out. The sample has some 58,000 clones, about four fifths seen once; the top ten hold roughly 5.3%. Specified time point: week 35, safety follow-up. The investigators gave 300 ug of mutant IDH1 20-mer peptide in each vaccine dose, together with topical imiquimod. Regarding the study as a whole: Pseudoprogression seemed unrelated to changes in top peripheral T cell clonotypes. Of all patients, 85% to 95% showed vaccine-induced immune responses.

The source of this sequence is a man aged 35 to 55 with glioma. The sample consisted of PBMCs, taken from a glioma patient whose treatment included an IDH1 peptide vaccine.

The CDR3 bases are TGTGCCAGCAGCTTAGGGGCCCTGGGGGGGAATCAGCCCCAGCATTTT. Amino acid sequence: CASSLGALGGNQPQHF. The V gene is TRBV7-8, the J gene TRBJ1-5; perhaps TRBD1 as D (5 bases). The V and J ends lost 1 base and 4 bases respectively, with 14 bases between them. This CDR3 contains 16 residues. Germline CDR1 reads SGHVS; CDR2 reads FQNEAQ.